This entry lists 18 T cell receptor beta chains sequenced from one sample in a study of cytomegalovirus exposure and HLA in healthy donors. The primer mix had 60 Vbeta and 13 Jbeta primers. Profiled with immunoSEQ multiplex PCR; TCRdb holds only in-frame clones, not every one. The top ten clones hold roughly 2% of a sample with 140,000 to 150,000 clones, approximately 63% of them seen once. The material sequenced was PBMCs. The origin of the receptors is a woman aged 60-70 years in good health and CMV-seropositive.

This clone was seen just once. This sequence joins TRBV15 and TRBJ1-3; a possible D gene is TRBD1 (5 bases). CDR1 is LNHNV and CDR2 is YYDKDF in the germline V gene (reference sequence). This CDR3 spans 15 amino acids. Trimming pared 7 bases from V and 0 bases from J, leaving 13 bases between. The DNA of the CDR3 is TGTGCCACCACAATCGACAGACCCTCTGGAAACACCATATATTTT. Protein product: CATTIDRPSGNTIYF. Full variable domain (outside the CDR3, taken from reference TRBV15 and TRBJ1-3): DAMVIQNPRYQVTQFGKPVTLSCSQTLNHNVMYWYQQKSSQAPKLLFHYYDKDFNNEADTPDNFQSRRPNTSFCFLDIRSPGLGDTAMYLCATTIDRPSGNTIYFGEGSWLTVV.

The chain is built from TRBV28 and TRBJ1-5; TRBD1 aligns across 8 bases. Germline CDR1 reads MDHEN; CDR2 reads SYDVKM. The CDR3 loop spans 15 amino acids. V dropped 6 bases and J dropped 1; count of bases not matched to a gene: 5. For the CDR3, the DNA is TGTGCCAGCAGCGCGCAGGGGGCAAGCAATCAGCCCCAGCATTTT. Protein product: CASSAQGASNQPQHF.

This clone was seen more than once but under ten times. The V call is TRBV6-5, the J call TRBJ1-5; possible D gene TRBD1, 5 bases. The germline V gene encodes CDR1 MNHEY and CDR2 SVGAGI. CDR3 length equals 13 residues. Trimming shortened V by 4 bases and J by 5 bases, and 9 bases separated the two germline ends. CDR3 nucleotide sequence: TGTGCCAGCAGTTCCGTCAGGGATCAGCCCCAGCATTTT. Its translation is CASSSVRDQPQHF.

This chain links TRBV13 with TRBJ1-2, with D tentatively TRBD1 (5 bases). Trimming took 3 bases from V and 8 from J, leaving 19 bases between them. This CDR3 spans 15 amino acids. CDR1 is PRHDT, CDR2 FYEKMQ, per germline (reference sequence). CDR3 nucleotide sequence: TGTGCCAGCAGCTTGGCCGACCCCGGTTGGGGCGGCTACACCTTC. Its translation is CASSLADPGWGGYTF.

This chain links TRBV5-1 with TRBJ2-7, with TRBD1 as a possible D gene (5 bases). V lost 4 bases and J lost 0, with 14 bases in between. Germline V CDR1 and CDR2: SGHRS, YFSETQ. The CDR3 sequence is 15 residues long. CDR3 sequence: CASSPQVLSSYEQYF. CDR3 coding DNA: TGCGCCAGCAGCCCACAGGTTCTAAGCTCCTACGAGCAGTACTTC.

The CDR3 region has the DNA TGTGCCAGCTCCTCTAGCGGCTCCACAGATACGCAGTATTTT. This encodes CASSSSGSTDTQYF. The rearrangement links TRBV2 to TRBJ2-3; 7 bases align to TRBD2. V shed 8 bases and J 2 bases; nucleotides not matched to a gene: 7. CDR1 SNHLY and CDR2 FYNNEI come from the germline V gene. The CDR3 runs to 14 residues.

Worth noting for this clone: A read error may account for a junction end that differs from germline. This sample includes further DNA sequences coding for the same CDR3. V is TRBV10-3 and J is TRBJ1-4, with 8 bases fitting TRBD1. This CDR3 has 17 residues. Germline V gene lookup returns CDR1 ENHRY and CDR2 SYGVKD. The chain's CDR3 is CAISARDRRATNEKLFF. CDR3 bases: TGCGCCATCAGTGCTAGGGACAGGCGAGCAACTAATGAAAAACTGTTTTTT.

The V call is TRBV5-1, the J call TRBJ1-2, with TRBD1 as a possible D gene (5 bases). The germline V gene encodes CDR1 SGHRS and CDR2 YFSETQ. Trimming pared 2 bases from V and 4 bases from J, leaving 18 bases between. This CDR3 has 16 amino acids. This CDR3 is CASSLSTVETRYGYTF. Here the CDR3 DNA reads TGCGCCAGCAGCTTATCGACAGTCGAAACACGCTATGGCTACACCTTC. The full variable domain, with the rest looked up from reference TRBV5-1 and TRBJ1-2, is KAGVTQTPRYLIKTRGQQVTLSCSPISGHRSVSWYQQTPGQGLQFLFEYFSETQRNKGNFPGRFSGRQFSNSRSEMNVSTLELGDSALYLCASSLSTVETRYGYTFGSGTRLTVV.

The gene calls are TRBV12-5 and TRBJ2-1; TRBD2 aligns across 10 bases. V gave up 0 bases and J gave up 2 bases; unmatched junction bases: 4. The CDR3 is 17 amino acids. CDR1 LGHNT and CDR2 FRNRAP come from the germline V gene. The CDR3 protein is CASGLVQSGRAYNEQFF. The DNA of the CDR3 is TGTGCTAGTGGTTTGGTCCAAAGCGGGAGGGCCTACAATGAGCAGTTCTTC.

This clone has a handful of counts. The V call is TRBV30, the J call TRBJ1-4; possible D gene TRBD1, 6 bases. The CDR3 length is 14 residues. CDR1 GTSNPN and CDR2 SVGIG come from the germline V gene (reference sequence). The ends were cut back, 3 bases at V and 3 bases at J, with 11 bases in the middle. CDR3 protein: CAWSRGAPNEKLFF. The CDR3 DNA sequence: TGTGCCTGGAGCCGGGGGGCCCCTAATGAAAAACTGTTTTTT.

The chain employs TRBV28 and TRBJ1-5, with D unresolved. The CDR3 runs 14 residues. Germline CDR1 and CDR2: MDHEN and SYDVKM. Trimming stripped 8 bases from V and 4 bases from J, with 15 bases between. CDR3 region: CASHRPAGNQPQHF. Written as DNA, the CDR3 is TGTGCCAGCCATCGGCCGGCAGGAAATCAGCCCCAGCATTTT.

V gene TRBV19 combines with J gene TRBJ1-1; D unclear. CDR3 length: 14 residues. Trimming cost V 1 base and J 1 base, with 7 bases left between them. CDR1 and CDR2 (germline): LNHDA, SQIVND (reference sequence). The CDR3 is CASSIGGGNTEAFF. The DNA of the CDR3 is TGTGCCAGTAGTATAGGGGGAGGGAACACTGAAGCTTTCTTT. Combining the CDR3 with reference TRBV19 and TRBJ1-1 gives the whole variable domain DGGITQSPKYLFRKEGQNVTLSCEQNLNHDAMYWYRQDPGQGLRLIYYSQIVNDFQKGDIAEGYSVSREKKESFPLTVTSAQKNPTAFYLCASSIGGGNTEAFFGQGTRLTVV.

The chain joins TRBV10-3 to TRBJ2-1, with 8 bases aligning to TRBD1. V was clipped by 0 bases and J by 5 bases; unmatched bases: 6. CDR1 is ENHRY, CDR2 SYGVKD, per germline. The CDR3 has 16 residues. The CDR3 DNA sequence: TGTGCCATCAGTGAGTCGGCAGGGGGCAGAAACAATGAGCAGTTCTTC. Translating it yields CAISESAGGRNNEQFF.

The rearrangement joins TRBV5-6 to TRBJ2-1; TRBD2 agrees at 7 bases. The J segment lost 2 bases and the V segment lost 4 bases, leaving 9 bases of the junction unmatched. This CDR3 comprises 16 residues. Looked up from germline, CDR1 is SGHDT and CDR2 is YYEEEE. This CDR3 is CASSLWAGVPYNEQFF. CDR3 sequence (DNA): TGTGCCAGCAGCCTCTGGGCGGGAGTCCCCTACAATGAGCAGTTCTTC.

The J gene is TRBJ1-2, the V gene TRBV5-1; no firm D call. V lost 0 bases to trimming and J lost 5 bases, with 8 bases between them. Germline V CDR1 and CDR2: SGHRS, YFSETQ. The CDR3 loop spans 13 amino acids. The CDR3 nucleotides are TGCGCCAGCAGCTTGGATGAGGAGTATGGCTACACCTTC. Its protein product is CASSLDEEYGYTF.

This sequence joins TRBV5-1 and TRBJ2-3, with TRBD2 matching over 9 bases. After removal of 0 bases from V and 3 bases from J, the junction contained 5 bases not matched to a gene. CDR1 SGHRS and CDR2 YFSETQ come from the germline V gene. This CDR3 is built from 16 residues. The CDR3 protein is CASSLDSGLATDTQYF. The DNA for the CDR3 is TGCGCCAGCAGCTTGGATTCGGGACTAGCTACAGATACGCAGTATTTT.

This chain uses TRBV28 with TRBJ1-4, with 8 nucleotides matching TRBD1. The J segment lost 6 bases and the V segment lost 5 bases, leaving 8 bases of the junction unmatched. CDR3 length: 15 residues. In germline, CDR1 is MDHEN, CDR2 SYDVKM. This CDR3 is CASSPTGGLYEKLFF. In nucleotides, the CDR3 is TGTGCCAGCAGTCCCACAGGGGGGCTCTATGAAAAACTGTTTTTT.

The CDR3, as DNA: TGTGCCAGCAGTGAACACAGGGGGGTGAAGAACACTGAAGCTTTCTTT. Translated, it gives CASSEHRGVKNTEAFF. V usage is TRBV2 and J usage is TRBJ1-1, with 8 bases lining up with TRBD1. Germline lookup yields CDR1 SNHLY and CDR2 FYNNEI. The CDR3 has 16 residues. V lost 2 bases to trimming and J lost 1 base; unmatched junction nucleotides: 6.